The 20 T cell receptor beta chains below all came from one sample that was sequenced in a study of blood T cells in healthy people across ages. Through a sample-barcoded 5' primer and a J-beta primer mix, a second PCR was run for about 6 to 12 cycles. Via MiXCR, TCRdb re-called the 5' RACE reads, giving one row per CDR3 protein. The sample has roughly 1.7 million distinct CDR3 sequences, roughly 32% seen once. The specimen sequenced was blood. The source of these receptors is a woman aged 30 to 39 in good health.

This clonotype was observed a single time. The chain joins TRBV4-2 to TRBJ2-1, with TRBD2 matching over 9 bases. V dropped 1 base and J dropped 3; count of bases not matched to a gene: 4. The germline V gene encodes CDR1 LGHNA and CDR2 YNFKEQ. The CDR3 extends over 16 amino acids. The DNA of the CDR3 is TGTGCCAGCAGCCAAGGACCGACTAGCGGCTACAATGAGCAGTTCTTC. Translation: CASSQGPTSGYNEQFF.

The J gene is TRBJ2-3, the V gene TRBV20-1, with D unclear. V lost 0 bases to trimming and J lost 3 bases, with 10 bases between them. Germline CDR1 is DFQATT and CDR2 is SNEGSKA (reference sequence). The CDR3 sequence is 14 residues long. The CDR3 coding sequence is TGCAGTGCTAGAGATCCCAAGCTGACAGATACGCAGTATTTT. Translation: CSARDPKLTDTQYF.

This clonotype was observed a few times. The chain recombines TRBV20-1 with TRBJ2-2; D possibly corresponds to TRBD1 (6 bases). Germline lookup yields CDR1 DFQATT and CDR2 SNEGSKA (reference sequence). The CDR3 is 14 amino acids. The V gene lost 5 bases and the J gene lost 5 bases, with 15 bases spanning the gap. The CDR3 DNA sequence: TGCAGTGCTTTACAGGGATGGGGGACCGGGGAGCTGTTTTTT. This sequence encodes CSALQGWGTGELFF.

The rearrangement joins TRBV28 to TRBJ2-2; D is uncertain. The CDR3 is 14 residues long. Germline assignment: CDR1 MDHEN and CDR2 SYDVKM. V was clipped by 7 bases and J by 3 bases, with 12 bases between them. CDR3 protein: CASIVGEDTGELFF. In DNA, the CDR3 is TGTGCCAGCATCGTGGGTGAGGACACCGGGGAGCTGTTTTTT.

The chain uses TRBV6-2 or TRBV6-3 and TRBJ2-1, with 12 positions matching TRBD2. CDR1 and CDR2 from the germline V gene are MNHEY and SVGEGT. The CDR3 totals 17 residues. V gave up 0 bases and J gave up 15 bases; unmatched junction bases: 15. Written as DNA, the CDR3 is TGTGCCAGCAGTTACTCGAGAGGGGAGACTAGCGGGGGCCCCAGGTTCTTC. Amino acids: CASSYSRGETSGGPRFF.

The rearrangement joins TRBV5-1 to TRBJ2-7; possibly TRBD1 or TRBD2 for D (6 bases each). Germline V gene data show CDR1 as SGHRS and CDR2 as YFSETQ. Trimming removed 4 bases at V and 0 bases at J, with 17 bases between. The CDR3 extends over 16 amino acids. DNA for the CDR3: TGCGCCAGCAGCCACAGGGACTTTCTTCGCTCCTACGAGCAGTACTTC. Translated: CASSHRDFLRSYEQYF.

CDR3 amino acids: CASSFASSRGRAMKYF. The CDR3 nucleotides read TGTGCCAGCAGTTTTGCGTCCTCCCGCGGGAGGGCAATGAAGTACTTC. This chain links TRBV28 with TRBJ2-7; 9 nucleotides match TRBD2. This CDR3 has 16 residues. The V and J ends lost 3 bases and 11 bases, in that order; junction bases with no gene match: 17. Germline loops: CDR1 MDHEN, CDR2 SYDVKM.

A remark on this clonotype: One end of the junction is discordant with germline, which a read error may explain. This chain links TRBV7-2 with TRBJ1-2; D not certain. CDR3 length: 14 residues. Germline loops: CDR1 SGHTA, CDR2 FQGNSA. DNA of the CDR3: TGCGCCAGCAGCTTGCTGGGCTCATCCTATGGCTACACCTTC. Translated: CASSLLGSSYGYTF.

The table lists this clonotype with many counts. The rearrangement uses TRBV7-9 and TRBJ2-3; TRBD1 might be the D (6 bases). Deletions cut 4 bases from V and 0 bases from J, with 11 bases between. The CDR3 loop spans 15 amino acids. CDR1 is SEHNR, CDR2 FQNEAQ, per germline (reference sequence). The CDR3 protein is CASSSLGHSTDTQYF. CDR3 sequence (DNA): TGTGCCAGCAGCTCTCTGGGACATAGCACAGATACGCAGTATTTT.

This clonotype occurred a few times. The chain employs TRBV7-7 and TRBJ2-1; D uncertain. The germline V gene encodes CDR1 SSHAT and CDR2 FNYEAQ (reference sequence). Between the trimmed V and J ends, which lost 5 bases and 3 bases, there was a span of 17 bases. The CDR3 spans 16 residues. CDR3 nucleotide sequence: TGTGCCAGCAGCCTATCCCTCAACCCCCTCTACAATGAGCAGTTCTTC. Protein product: CASSLSLNPLYNEQFF.

About this clonotype itself: One junction end does not reproduce the germline sequence, and a read error may be involved. The V gene is TRBV20-1, the J gene TRBJ2-1; 9 bases fit TRBD2. Germline V gene sequence: CDR1 DFQATT, CDR2 SNEGSKA (reference sequence). CDR3 length: 14 amino acids. CDR3 nucleotides: TGCAATGCTAGTTTACTAGCGGGTTACAATGAGCAGTTCTTC. Translating gives CNASLLAGYNEQFF.

This clonotype was detected a few times. The genes are TRBV5-5 and TRBJ1-1, with 7 bases that match TRBD1. V gave up 10 bases and J gave up 4 bases; unmatched junction bases: 16. CDR1 SGHKS and CDR2 YYEKEE come from the germline V gene (reference sequence). This CDR3 has 15 amino acids. The CDR3 DNA is TGTGCCTCCCGGGGACAGCGAGTTAGGAGCACTGAAGCTTTCTTT. Translated: CASRGQRVRSTEAFF. Complete variable domain (other parts from reference TRBV5-5 and TRBJ1-1): DAGVTQSPTHLIKTRGQQVTLRCSPISGHKSVSWYQQVLGQGPQFIFQYYEKEERGRGNFPDRFSARQFPNYSSELNVNALLLGDSALYLCASRGQRVRSTEAFFGQGTRLTVV.

The chain is built from TRBV12-5 and TRBJ2-2, with 7 bases fitting TRBD1. Germline V lookup: CDR1 LGHNT, CDR2 FRNRAP. The CDR3 contains 15 residues. Trimming cost V 11 bases and J 1 base; bases outside gene matches: 10. The CDR3 region is CAGSSGQMNTGELFF. CDR3 sequence (DNA): TGTGCTGGAAGCTCGGGACAGATGAACACCGGGGAGCTGTTTTTT.

This clonotype was picked up a small number of times. V and J are TRBV20-1 and TRBJ2-7, with 10 positions matching TRBD1. The trim removed 0 bases at V and 0 bases at J, leaving 5 bases unmatched. Germline V gene sequence: CDR1 DFQATT, CDR2 SNEGSKA (reference sequence). This CDR3 spans 16 amino acids. The CDR3 sequence is CSARDAGQGDSYEQYF. Written as DNA, the CDR3 is TGCAGTGCTAGAGACGCCGGACAGGGGGACTCCTACGAGCAGTACTTC.

This chain joins TRBV6-2 or TRBV6-3 and TRBJ2-2, with a weak D call TRBD1 (6 bases). Germline values: CDR1 MNHEY, CDR2 SVGEGT. The V end lost 6 bases, the J end lost 4 bases, and 12 bases lay between the germline ends. The CDR3 spans 14 residues. CDR3 nucleotide sequence: TGTGCCAGCAGGAACTCAGGGGTCACCGGGGAGCTGTTTTTT. It translates to CASRNSGVTGELFF.

This rearrangement joins TRBV6-1 to TRBJ2-6; 8 bases line up with TRBD1. Germline V CDR1 and CDR2: MNHNS, SASEGT. Losses at the gene ends were 6 bases for V and 2 bases for J; bases not matched to a gene: 3. This CDR3 has 15 residues. In nucleotides, the CDR3 is TGTGCCAGCAGAGGACAGGGCACTGGGGCCAACGTCCTGACTTTC. Amino acid sequence: CASRGQGTGANVLTF.

This clonotype was detected a few times. This sequence joins TRBV6-2 or TRBV6-3 and TRBJ2-2, with D maybe TRBD2 (6 bases). CDR1 MNHEY and CDR2 SVGEGT come from the germline V gene. V dropped 2 bases and J dropped 3 bases, with 19 bases sitting between them. This CDR3 is built from 18 residues. The CDR3 reads CASSYRQGLRLDTGELFF. As DNA, the CDR3 is TGTGCCAGCAGTTACCGCCAAGGACTACGGCTGGACACCGGGGAGCTGTTTTTT.

This chain links TRBV7-9 with TRBJ1-1; a possible D gene is TRBD1 (6 bases). Germline CDR1 is SEHNR and CDR2 is FQNEAQ (reference sequence). CDR3 length: 16 amino acids. V lost 5 bases, J lost 1 base, and 17 bases lay in between. CDR3 in amino acids: CASSPRGGGGNTEAFF. The CDR3 DNA reads as TGTGCCAGCAGCCCACGCGGGGGAGGGGGGAACACTGAAGCTTTCTTT.

The gene calls are TRBV12-3 or TRBV12-4 and TRBJ2-3; D not resolved. Between the trimmed V and J ends, which lost 6 bases and 2 bases, there was a span of 21 bases. CDR3 size: 17 residues. The CDR3 DNA sequence: TGTGCCAGCAGCTTCCCTGGCCCATATCTATCCACAGATACGCAGTATTTT. This encodes CASSFPGPYLSTDTQYF.

V is TRBV20-1 and J is TRBJ2-1, with 8 nucleotides matching TRBD2. The CDR3 spans 13 residues. V dropped 6 bases and J dropped 9; count of bases not matched to a gene: 10. Germline CDR1 and CDR2: DFQATT and SNEGSKA (reference sequence). CDR3 region: CSARPRLASEQFF. In DNA, the CDR3 is TGCAGTGCCAGACCGCGACTAGCGAGTGAGCAGTTCTTC.